The TCR beta chain under discussion was sequenced for a study of molecular identifiers for immune sequencing clone quantification. Naive CD8 T cell sorting was performed on the CD8+CD4-CCR7+CD45RA+ phenotype. This clonotype came up many times. TCRdb re-called the PCR reads with MiXCR, one entry per CDR3 protein. The sample lists about 640,000 distinct CDR3 sequences; roughly 21% were seen once. This CDR3 comprises 15 residues. The germline V and J ends were trimmed by 6 bases and 6 bases, with 21 bases remaining between them. Germline CDR1 and CDR2: DFQATT and SNEGSKA (reference sequence). Sequenced: naive CD8+ T cells from blood, with Jurkat cell RNA spiked in. The subset denotes: FACS-sorted CD8+CD4-CCR7+CD45RA+ naive T cells. This sequence originates from a human donor in good health. Some libraries in this study had Jurkat cell RNA spiked in. This sequence joins TRBV20-1 and TRBJ1-5; D gene ambiguous. DNA of the CDR3: TGCAGTGCCGCCGTTCCCCCTTCTGGCGTTCAGCCCCAGCATTTT. Translated: CSAAVPPSGVQPQHF.